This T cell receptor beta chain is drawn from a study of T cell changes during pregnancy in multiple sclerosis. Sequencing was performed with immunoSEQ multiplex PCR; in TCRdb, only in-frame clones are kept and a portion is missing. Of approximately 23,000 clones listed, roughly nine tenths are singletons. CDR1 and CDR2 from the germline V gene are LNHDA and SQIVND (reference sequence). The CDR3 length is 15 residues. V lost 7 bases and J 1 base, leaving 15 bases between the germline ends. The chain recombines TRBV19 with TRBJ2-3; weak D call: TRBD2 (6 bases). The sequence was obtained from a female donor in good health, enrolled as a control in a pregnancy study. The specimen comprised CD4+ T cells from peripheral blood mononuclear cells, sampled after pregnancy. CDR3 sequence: CASIGRGRGTDTQYF. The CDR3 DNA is TGTGCCAGTATCGGGCGGGGCAGGGGCACAGATACGCAGTATTTT.